These 26 T cell receptor beta chains share one sample of origin, sequenced in a study of blood T cells in healthy people across ages. The authors ran a second PCR of 7 to 11 cycles using a sample-barcoded 5' primer and a J-beta primer mix. TCRdb re-derived calls from the 5' RACE reads in MiXCR, one entry per CDR3 protein. Among about 1 million distinct CDR3 sequences listed, approximately 25% were seen once. The sample also formed part of further work on T cells of mothers and their children.

The sequenced sample was blood. Source of these receptors: a girl aged 2-10 years in good health.

There are a few counts of this clonotype. In DNA form, the CDR3 reads TGCAGTGCTAGATACAGAAGGGCGGAGACCCAGTACTTC. Protein sequence: CSARYRRAETQYF. This sequence joins TRBV20-1 and TRBJ2-5, with unresolved D. Deletions cut 2 bases from V and 5 bases from J, with 12 bases between. Germline CDR1 is DFQATT and CDR2 is SNEGSKA (reference sequence). The CDR3 runs to 13 residues.

The gene calls are TRBV7-3 and TRBJ2-5, with D possibly matching TRBD1 (6 bases). This CDR3 has 13 amino acids. Germline-derived CDR1 and CDR2 are SGHTA and FQGTGA. V lost 4 bases, J lost 5 bases, and 11 bases lay in between. The CDR3 DNA sequence: TGTGCCAGCAGCTCCTCTAGGGGGGAGACCCAGTACTTC. As protein: CASSSSRGETQYF.

This clonotype occurred a few times. This sequence joins TRBV6-5 and TRBJ2-1; the D call may be TRBD1 or TRBD2 (5 bases each). Germline assignment: CDR1 MNHEY and CDR2 SVGAGI. This CDR3 is 16 amino acids long. Trimming removed 0 bases from V and 7 bases from J, with 16 bases in between. CDR3 DNA: TGTGCCAGCAGTTACTCTGGACTCGACAGATTTAATGAGCAGTTCTTC. Amino acids: CASSYSGLDRFNEQFF.

This clonotype was observed a few times. The V call is TRBV13, the J call TRBJ1-1, with D perhaps matching TRBD1 (5 bases). Between the trimmed V and J ends, which lost 0 bases and 6 bases, there was a span of 11 bases. Germline V gives CDR1 PRHDT, CDR2 FYEKMQ (reference sequence). This CDR3 has 14 amino acids. In DNA, the CDR3 is TGTGCCAGCAGCTTAGGGCGCAGGGTCGCTGAAGCTTTCTTT. This sequence encodes CASSLGRRVAEAFF.

This clonotype was observed a few times. This chain joins TRBV29-1 and TRBJ2-4; 9 positions match TRBD2. Per germline, CDR1 SQVTM and CDR2 ANQGSEA. The CDR3 totals 12 residues. The V and J ends lost 4 bases and 15 bases, in that order; junction bases with no gene match: 10. CDR3 bases: TGCAGCGTTGCCGGCGGGGGGGCCTCAATGTACTTC. It codes for CSVAGGGASMYF.

A word on this clonotype: It may be a read error: a sequence one base away is much more abundant. The chain combines TRBV4-1 with TRBJ2-5, with D perhaps matching TRBD1 or TRBD2 (6 bases each). The J call may be incorrect, as the DNA end agrees better with TRBJ2-7. Germline CDR1 reads MGHRA; CDR2 reads YSYEKL. This CDR3 has 13 amino acids. CDR3 region: CTSSVGGSYEQYF. The CDR3, as DNA: TGCACCAGCAGCGTAGGGGGGTCCTACGAGCAGTACTTC.

V is TRBV18 and J is TRBJ2-7, with D uncertain. Deletions cut 6 bases from V and 0 bases from J, with 21 bases between. This CDR3 has 17 amino acids. The germline gives CDR1 KGHSH, CDR2 LQKENI. The CDR3 loop is CASSQSVLSAVSYEQYF. CDR3 coding DNA: TGTGCCAGCTCCCAGTCGGTGCTCAGTGCCGTCTCCTACGAGCAGTACTTC.

Many counts were recorded for this clonotype. This chain links TRBV7-9 with TRBJ2-3; D gene uncertain. Trimming removed 3 bases from V and 4 bases from J, with 11 bases in between. The germline V gene has CDR1 SEHNR and CDR2 FQNEAQ (reference sequence). CDR3 length equals 14 residues. The CDR3 DNA sequence: TGTGCCAGCAGCTTGTCCCTTTCTGCAGATACGCAGTATTTT. It specifies CASSLSLSADTQYF.

The chain links TRBV29-1 to TRBJ1-2; D ambiguous. The V gene's germline CDR1 is SQVTM and CDR2 ANQGSEA. V was shortened by 7 bases and J by 2 bases, with 11 bases between the two germline ends. The CDR3 consists of 12 residues. This chain's CDR3 is CSAGEWNYGYTF. The CDR3 DNA follows: TGCAGCGCTGGGGAATGGAACTATGGCTACACCTTC.

This clonotype showed up just a few times. One base away lies a much larger clone, so this may be a sequencing read error. The chain combines TRBV20-1 with TRBJ2-2, with 8 positions matching TRBD2. CDR3 length equals 16 residues. The germline gives CDR1 DFQATT, CDR2 SNEGSKA (reference sequence). The CDR3 spells CSARDSAGGLTGELLF. The CDR3, as DNA: TGCAGTGCTAGAGATAGCGCGGGAGGCCTCACCGGGGAGCTGCTTTTT.

The chain uses TRBV5-1 and TRBJ2-5; 8 bases are a match to TRBD1. Judging by the DNA end, TRBJ2-7 fits better; the J call may be wrong. The CDR3 is 15 amino acids. CDR1 is SGHRS and CDR2 is YFSETQ in the germline V gene. The CDR3 DNA is TGCGCCAGCAGCTTCCTCGGGACAGGCAACTACGAGCAGTACTTC. This gives the protein CASSFLGTGNYEQYF.

The chain combines TRBV12-5 with TRBJ1-1, with a possible D match to TRBD1 (6 bases). CDR1 and CDR2 from the germline V gene are LGHNT and FRNRAP. V dropped 1 base and J dropped 10 bases, with 19 bases sitting between them. The CDR3 contains 15 residues. The CDR3 region has the DNA TGTGCTAGTGGTTTGGGGGGGCAGGGAAGTTCAGGAGCTTTCTTT. Residues: CASGLGGQGSSGAFF.

CDR3 in DNA: TGTGCCAGCAGTCCCACCAGGGAGGTAGGGGAGCAGTTCTTC. It yields the protein CASSPTREVGEQFF. The rearrangement links TRBV28 to TRBJ2-1, with D maybe TRBD2 (6 bases). This CDR3 has 14 residues. CDR1 is MDHEN and CDR2 is SYDVKM in the germline V gene. V lost 5 bases, J lost 10 bases, and 18 bases lay in between.

This clonotype was detected a few times. The chain carries TRBV7-8 and TRBJ1-2; D perhaps matches TRBD1 (6 bases). This CDR3 has 15 amino acids. Trimming removed 3 bases at V and 8 bases at J, with 19 bases between. Germline V gene sequence: CDR1 SGHVS, CDR2 FQNEAQ. CDR3 DNA: TGTGCCAGCAGCTTCGGCAGGGGAGTCCTCTTAGGCTACACCTTC. This gives the protein CASSFGRGVLLGYTF. Filled out from reference TRBV7-8 and TRBJ1-2, the complete variable domain reads GAGVSQSPRYKVAKRGQDVALRCDPISGHVSLFWYQQALGQGPEFLTYFQNEAQLDKSGLPSDRFFAERPEGSVSTLKIQRTQQEDSAVYLCASSFGRGVLLGYTFGSGTRLTVV.

This chain joins TRBV2 and TRBJ2-1; D is unresolved. The CDR3 is 15 amino acids. V was pared by 2 bases and J by 0 bases, with 8 bases between. In germline, CDR1 is SNHLY, CDR2 FYNNEI. The CDR3 DNA reads as TGTGCCAGCAGTGAAAGAAGGGACTCCTACAATGAGCAGTTCTTC. It encodes CASSERRDSYNEQFF.

This chain links TRBV20-1 with TRBJ1-2, with D perhaps matching TRBD1 (6 bases). V lost 0 bases and J lost 6, with 11 bases in between. Germline V gene sequence: CDR1 DFQATT, CDR2 SNEGSKA (reference sequence). CDR3 size: 13 residues. The CDR3 DNA reads as TGCAGTGCTAGAGAGTGGGGGCGGGATGGCTACACCTTC. Protein: CSAREWGRDGYTF.

The V gene is TRBV6-5, the J gene TRBJ2-2; D remains unclear. Trimming cost V 4 bases and J 6 bases, with 12 bases left between them. Per the germline V gene, CDR1 is MNHEY and CDR2 is SVGAGI. The CDR3 consists of 14 residues. The CDR3 reads CASSFGAISGELFF. In nucleotides, the CDR3 is TGTGCCAGCAGTTTTGGAGCGATATCCGGGGAGCTGTTTTTT.

This clonotype showed up just a few times. The V and J genes are TRBV4-3 and TRBJ2-6; D not resolved. Trimming pared 0 bases from V and 3 bases from J, leaving 12 bases between. CDR3 size: 17 residues. CDR1 and CDR2 (germline): LGHNA, YSLEER. Here the CDR3 reads CASSQDLELYGANVLTF. In nucleotides, the CDR3 is TGCGCCAGCAGCCAAGATCTAGAACTCTATGGGGCCAACGTCCTGACTTTC.

This clonotype was seen a handful of times. The chain employs TRBV9 and TRBJ2-1; 8 bases are a match to TRBD2. The J call may be mistaken, given a closer DNA end match to TRBJ2-5. Germline CDR1 SGDLS, CDR2 YYNGEE. The length of the CDR3 is 16 residues. The CDR3: CASSVNSAGAQETQYF. CDR3 in DNA: TGTGCCAGCAGCGTAAATTCAGCGGGGGCACAAGAGACCCAGTACTTC.

The V call is TRBV27, the J call TRBJ2-1; 8 bases are shared with TRBD2. The CDR3 length is 16 residues. CDR1 and CDR2 from the germline V gene are MNHEY and SMNVEV (reference sequence). J was trimmed by 0 bases and V by 6 bases; bases with no gene match: 7. The CDR3 protein is CASRSSGVSSYNEQFF. The CDR3 DNA reads TGTGCCAGCAGGAGTAGCGGGGTTAGCTCCTACAATGAGCAGTTCTTC.

The rearrangement joins TRBV5-1 to TRBJ1-4; D may be TRBD1 (5 bases). The CDR3 contains 16 residues. Looked up from germline, CDR1 is SGHRS and CDR2 is YFSETQ. The V end lost 1 base, the J end lost 6 bases, and 16 bases lay between the germline ends. In DNA, the CDR3 is TGCGCCAGCAGCTTGTCCCCCGGGATAGGGGATGAAAAACTGTTTTTT. Amino acids: CASSLSPGIGDEKLFF.

The chain links TRBV28 to TRBJ2-5; the match to TRBD2 covers 9 bases. The J call is in doubt because the DNA end fits TRBJ2-1 better. The CDR3 is 17 amino acids. Per germline, CDR1 MDHEN and CDR2 SYDVKM. The CDR3: CASSFGYSGGTWDEQFF. CDR3 bases: TGTGCCAGCAGTTTTGGGTATAGCGGGGGTACTTGGGATGAGCAGTTCTTC.

The chain recombines TRBV4-1 with TRBJ1-1; no clear D. V dropped 0 bases and J dropped 10 bases, with 15 bases sitting between them. The CDR3 extends over 14 amino acids. Germline V gene lookup returns CDR1 MGHRA and CDR2 YSYEKL. The CDR3 DNA follows: TGCGCCAGCAGCCAAGATGGCGGAACGCGAGGAGCTTTCTTT. Its translation: CASSQDGGTRGAFF.

This rearrangement joins TRBV29-1 to TRBJ2-4; a weak D match, TRBD2 (6 bases). The CDR3 length is 15 residues. Trimming left V 6 bases short and J 0 bases short, with 15 bases between. Germline CDR1 and CDR2: SQVTM and ANQGSEA. Written as DNA, the CDR3 is TGCAGCGTCCACGCCGGAGGGGCAGCCAAAAACATTCAGTACTTC. Protein: CSVHAGGAAKNIQYF.

This clonotype was detected ten times or more. The gene calls are TRBV9 and TRBJ1-2, with D maybe TRBD1 (5 bases). Trimming removed 0 bases from V and 4 bases from J, with 7 bases in between. Germline V lookup: CDR1 SGDLS, CDR2 YYNGEE. CDR3 length equals 13 residues. CDR3 sequence (DNA): TGTGCCAGCAGCGTAGCCCAGGGCTATGGCTACACCTTC. Protein: CASSVAQGYGYTF.

The chain joins TRBV6-2 or TRBV6-3 to TRBJ2-5; 7 nucleotides match TRBD2. Germline V gene data show CDR1 as MNHEY and CDR2 as SVGEGT. V gave up 4 bases and J gave up 2 bases; unmatched junction bases: 7. The CDR3 loop spans 15 amino acids. Here the CDR3 DNA reads TGTGCCAGCAGTTCCCCTAGCGGAATTCAAGAGACCCAGTACTTC. Its translation: CASSSPSGIQETQYF.